This TCR beta chain was observed in a study of shared clonotypes between healthy human individuals. On this clone itself: The antigen is not known.

Study-level findings and limits: Several donors shared approximately 5% of their naive CD4 clonotypes.

There were only Caucasian adults among the donors, and all lived in Nashville, Tennessee. Only in-frame clones appear in the TCRdb table, and some are missing; sequencing was by immunoSEQ multiplex PCR. This table has over 2 million clones, around 90% appearing once. This CDR3 is built from 14 residues. Per germline, CDR1 MDHEN and CDR2 SYDVKM. The V end lost 5 bases, the J end lost 7 bases, and 15 bases lay between the germline ends. This rearrangement joins TRBV28 to TRBJ2-1; maybe TRBD2 (5 bases). This TCR was recovered from a man aged 18 to 30 in good health. Some clones in this sample may be carry-over from other donors' samples. The sample was naive CD4+ T cells from PBMCs. Subset reported: CD45RA+ positively selected. CDR3: CASSEGVARNEQFF. DNA of the CDR3: TGTGCCAGCAGTGAGGGAGTAGCCCGAAATGAGCAGTTCTTC. The full variable domain, in which reference TRBV28 and TRBJ2-1 provide the parts outside the CDR3, is DVKVTQSSRYLVKRTGEKVFLECVQDMDHENMFWYRQDPGLGLRLIYFSYDVKMKEKGDIPEGYSVSREKKERFSLILESASTNQTSMYLCASSEGVARNEQFFGPGTRLTVL.